This T cell receptor (beta chain) was recovered during a study of CD8 T cells in ankylosing spondylitis. There are many counts of this clonotype. V was shortened by 5 bases and J by 3 bases, with 8 bases between the two germline ends. CDR3 size: 13 residues. Germline-derived CDR1 and CDR2 are MDHEN and SYDVKM. Via MiXCR, TCRdb re-called the 5' RACE reads, giving one row per CDR3 protein. The top ten hold roughly 9.5% of the sample, which has around 330,000 distinct CDR3 sequences, 9.5% to 13% seen once. The material sequenced was blood, either unsorted or a sorted T cell fraction (not recorded which). The chain has TRBV28 and TRBJ1-5; D gene uncertain. The clonotype was recovered from a female donor with ankylosing spondylitis or in good health (not recorded which). The CDR3 region is CASSPGSNQPQHF. CDR3 bases: TGTGCCAGCAGTCCAGGATCCAATCAGCCCCAGCATTTT.